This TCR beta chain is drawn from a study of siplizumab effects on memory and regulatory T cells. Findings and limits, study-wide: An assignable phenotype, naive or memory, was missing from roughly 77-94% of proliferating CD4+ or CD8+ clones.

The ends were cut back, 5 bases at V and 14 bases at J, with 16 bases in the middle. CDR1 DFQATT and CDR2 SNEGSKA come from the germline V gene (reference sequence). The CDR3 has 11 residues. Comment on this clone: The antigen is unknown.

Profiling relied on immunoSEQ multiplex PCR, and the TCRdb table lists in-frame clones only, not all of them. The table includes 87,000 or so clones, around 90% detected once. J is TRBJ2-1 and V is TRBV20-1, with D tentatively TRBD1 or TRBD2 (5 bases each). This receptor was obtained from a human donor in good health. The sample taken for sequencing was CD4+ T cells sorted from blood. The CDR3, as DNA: TGCAGTGCTGGGCCGGGACGGAGGAAGTTCTTC. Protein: CSAGPGRRKFF.